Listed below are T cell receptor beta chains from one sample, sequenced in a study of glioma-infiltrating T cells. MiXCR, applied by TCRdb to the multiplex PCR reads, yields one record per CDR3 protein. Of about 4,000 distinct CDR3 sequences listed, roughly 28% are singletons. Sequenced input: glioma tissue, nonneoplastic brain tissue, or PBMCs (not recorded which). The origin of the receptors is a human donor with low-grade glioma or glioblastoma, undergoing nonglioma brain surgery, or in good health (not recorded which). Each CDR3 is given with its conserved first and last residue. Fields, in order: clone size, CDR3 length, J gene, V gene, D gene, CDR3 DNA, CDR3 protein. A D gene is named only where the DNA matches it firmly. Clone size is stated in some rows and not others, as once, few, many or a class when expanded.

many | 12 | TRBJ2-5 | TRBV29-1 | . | TGCAGCTTCCTCAGGGGGGAGGAGACCCAGTACTTC | CSFLRGEETQYF
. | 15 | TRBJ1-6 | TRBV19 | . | TGTGCCAGTAGCCCTCAGCGAGGCGAACGATCACCCCTCCACTTT | CASSPQRGERSPLHF
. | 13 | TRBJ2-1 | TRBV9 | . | TGTGCCAGCAGCGGTCTTGGGGGAGAAGAGCAGTTCTTC | CASSGLGGEEQFF
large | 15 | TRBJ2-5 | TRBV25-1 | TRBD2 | TGTGCCAGCCGAAGACTAGCGGGGGCGCAAGAGACCCAGTACTTC | CASRRLAGAQETQYF
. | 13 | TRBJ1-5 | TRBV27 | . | TGTGCCAGCAGTGAAATGGGGGATCAGCCCCAGCATTTT | CASSEMGDQPQHF
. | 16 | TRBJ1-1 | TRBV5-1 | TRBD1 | TGCGCCAGCACCCCCCTTGCAGGGGGCACTAACACTGAAGCTTTATTT | CASTPLAGGTNTEALF
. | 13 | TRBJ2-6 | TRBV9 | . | TGTGCCAGCAGCGTAGAGGGGGCCAACGTCCTGACTTTC | CASSVEGANVLTF
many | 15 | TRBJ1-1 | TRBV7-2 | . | TGTGCCAGCAGCTTAAATCGCAGGCGAGACACTGAAGCTTTCTTT | CASSLNRRRDTEAFF
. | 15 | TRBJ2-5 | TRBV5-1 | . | TGCGCCAGCAGTCTGGAGGCCGGGGGCAAAGAGACCCAGTACTTC | CASSLEAGGKETQYF
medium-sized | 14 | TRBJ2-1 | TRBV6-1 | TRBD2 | TGTGCCAGCAGTACCGCGGGGGAGGATTTCAGGCAGTTCTTC | CASSTAGEDFRQFF
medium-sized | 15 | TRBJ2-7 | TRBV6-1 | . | TGTGCCAGCAGTGAAGTGAGGACAGCGACCTACGAGCAGTACTTC | CASSEVRTATYEQYF
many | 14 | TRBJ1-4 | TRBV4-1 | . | TGCGCCAGCAGCTATAGGGGGGAAGGTGAAAAACTGTTTTTT | CASSYRGEGEKLFF
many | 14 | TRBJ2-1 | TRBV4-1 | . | TGCGCCAGCAGCCCGATCCTCCGTAGGGCTGAGCAGTTCTTC | CASSPILRRAEQFF
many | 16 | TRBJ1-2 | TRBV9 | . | TGTGCCAGCAGCGTAGAAGGACGAGGTAGTGTCTATGGCTACACCTTC | CASSVEGRGSVYGYTF
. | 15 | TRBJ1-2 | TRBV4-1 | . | TGCGCCAGCACTGATACCGGGAGGCAGCTCTATGGCTACGCCTTC | CASTDTGRQLYGYAF
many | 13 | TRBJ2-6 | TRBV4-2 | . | TGTGCCAGCAGGGGGAGTGGGGCCAACGTCCTGACTTTC | CASRGSGANVLTF
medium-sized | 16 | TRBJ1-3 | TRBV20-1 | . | TGCAGTGCCAGTAGTAGATGGGAAAACTCTGGAAACACCATATATTTT | CSASSRWENSGNTIYF
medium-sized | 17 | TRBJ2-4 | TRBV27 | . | TGTGCCAGCAGCTTCGGGCCCCCAATTTTAGCCAAAAACATTCAGTACTTC | CASSFGPPILAKNIQYF
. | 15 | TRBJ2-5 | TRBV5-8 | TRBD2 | TGTGCCAGCAGCCGGGGGACTAGCGCCCAAGAGACCCAGTACTTC | CASSRGTSAQETQYF
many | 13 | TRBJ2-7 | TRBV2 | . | TGTGCCAGCAGTGAAGCGGGGGAGGTTGAGCAGTACTTC | CASSEAGEVEQYF
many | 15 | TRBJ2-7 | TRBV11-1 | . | TGTGCCAGCAGCTCCGCCCGTGGGGGTCAATACGAGCAGTACTTC | CASSSARGGQYEQYF
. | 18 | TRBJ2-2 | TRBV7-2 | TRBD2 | TGTGTCAGCAGCCAAGCAAGCGGGGGCCGATCTCACACCGGGGAGCTGTTTTTT | CVSSQASGGRSHTGELFF
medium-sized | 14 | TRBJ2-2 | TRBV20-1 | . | TGCAGTGCTAGAGTTCTTGGGGGGACCGGGGAGCTGTTTTTT | CSARVLGGTGELFF
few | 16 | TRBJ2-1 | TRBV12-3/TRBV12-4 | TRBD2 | TGTGCCAGCAGCTCCCCCGGGGGGGGCTCCTACAATGAGCAGTTCTTC | CASSSPGGGSYNEQFF
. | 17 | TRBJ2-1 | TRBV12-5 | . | TGTGCTAGTGGTTTGGCTTTCTCGGGGAGGGGGGTTGATAAGCAGTTCTTC | CASGLAFSGRGVDKQFF
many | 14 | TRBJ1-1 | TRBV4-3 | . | TGCGCCAGCAGCCAAGATCTGGGAAGTGCTGAAGCTTTCTTT | CASSQDLGSAEAFF
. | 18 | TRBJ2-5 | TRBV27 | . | TGTGCCAGCAGATCCTCCAGTGCGGGCCTTGAGGTAGTGGAGACCCAGTACTTC | CASRSSSAGLEVVETQYF
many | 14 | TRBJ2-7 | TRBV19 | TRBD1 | TGTGCCAGTAGTCCGGGACAGGGGAGATACGAGCAGTACTTC | CASSPGQGRYEQYF
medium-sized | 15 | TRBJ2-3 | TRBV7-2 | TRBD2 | TGTGCCAGCAGCCTCCTAGCGGGGTACACAGATACGCAGTATTTT | CASSLLAGYTDTQYF
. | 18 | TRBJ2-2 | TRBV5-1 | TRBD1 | TGCGCCAGCAGCTGGGACCGACAGGGGGCAAGAAGTACCGGGGAGCTGTTTTTT | CASSWDRQGARSTGELFF
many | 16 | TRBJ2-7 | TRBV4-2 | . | TGTGCCAGCAGCCAAGAGTACGCCGGAGCAGCCTACGAGCAGTACTTC | CASSQEYAGAAYEQYF
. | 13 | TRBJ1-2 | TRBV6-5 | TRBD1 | TGTGCCAGCAGTTCCGGGACAGTCTATGGCTACACCTTC | CASSSGTVYGYTF